The source of this T cell receptor beta chain is a study of blood T cell repertoires in COVID-19. For the study at large: Samples came from the United States, Italy and Spain, spanning acute and convalescent COVID-19. In each case, the material was cDNA or gDNA derived from T cells, B-cell-depleted T cells, or PBMCs.

Only one count was recorded for this clone. Study processing details: It was from reference gene primer amplification that nucleated cell counts were estimated. Using immunoSEQ multiplex PCR, the repertoire was profiled, and TCRdb retains in-frame clones only, with some absent. The V and J calls and clone size were taken over from that table, and D and trimming were inferred from the DNA. This table holds tens of thousands of clones, over 75% found once. CDR1 and CDR2 (germline): MDHEN, SYDVKM. With V trimmed by 11 bases and J by 2 bases, 6 bases remained unmatched. This CDR3 spans 13 amino acids. Enrollment of patients from Seattle took place during active infection, with longitudinal follow-up.

The origin of this receptor is a woman aged 60-75 years with COVID-19, enrolled during active disease. Sequencing was carried out using peripheral blood. The chain recombines TRBV28 with TRBJ1-5; 7 bases agree with TRBD1. CDR3: CAYGTGGNQPQHF. The CDR3, as DNA: TGTGCCTATGGAACAGGGGGCAATCAGCCCCAGCATTTT.